This TCR beta chain is drawn from a study of T cell responses to AZD1222 COVID-19 vaccine. The overall study: It was second doses at about 4 or about 12 weeks that were pooled.

The table came from immunoSEQ multiplex PCR; TCRdb's copy has only in-frame clones and leaves some out. Of over 120,000 clones in the sample, roughly nine tenths were seen once. About this clone: Its antigen remains unidentified.

The CDR3 runs 13 residues. CDR1 and CDR2 from the germline V gene are GTSNPN and SVGIG (reference sequence). V lost 3 bases to trimming and J lost 4 bases, with 10 bases between them. Study-level findings and limits: The peak T cell response came first, and repertoires were sampled only after it. A mostly white British donor set with more females was recruited, and clonal diversity was possibly underestimated. Seropositivity was recorded at baseline in only 6 or 7 AZD1222 recipients.

The chain recombines TRBV30 with TRBJ1-5; D not resolved. The sequence came from an adult in good health. The material was peripheral blood, obtained on day 0 of AZD1222 vaccination. CDR3 in DNA: TGTGCCTGGAGGGGAGGGAATAATCAGCCCCAGCATTTT. It encodes CAWRGGNNQPQHF.